The sequence of this TCR beta chain was determined in a study of shared clonotypes between healthy human individuals. The protocol was immunoSEQ multiplex PCR, while the TCRdb copy is restricted to in-frame clones and leaves out a portion. The table shows hundreds of thousands of clones, with approximately 96% occurring only once. Per the germline V gene, CDR1 is MGHRA and CDR2 is YSYEKL. After removal of 1 base from V and 7 bases from J, the junction contained 12 bases not matched to a gene. There are 18 residues in the CDR3. CD45RO negativity and positive selection for CCR7 defined naive CD8 cells, a population that excluded terminally differentiated effector memory CD45RA+ cells.

The specimen sequenced was naive CD8+ T cells sorted from blood. The sequence was obtained from a woman aged 25 to 39 in good health. The V call is TRBV4-1, the J call TRBJ2-1; 11 bases agree with TRBD2. The CDR3 sequence: CASSQARPRLAGLNEQFF. The CDR3 nucleotides are TGCGCCAGCAGCCAAGCCCGGCCGAGACTAGCGGGATTGAATGAGCAGTTCTTC.